This record looks at one T cell receptor beta chain sequence and its context. The antigen it binds to is not known. HCMV-specific IgG was detected in serum with a commercial ELISA kit to determine HCMV serostatus. Peripheral blood mononuclear cells were isolated from blood by Ficoll density gradient centrifugation. TCRdb records Illumina HiSeq 2000 as the sequencer. The TCR beta cDNA libraries were made using 5'RACE template switching, a step that added both a universal primer site and unique molecular identifiers. Priming for cDNA synthesis came from the TCR beta constant segment, and two successive PCR amplification steps followed. For the original study's pipeline: MIGEC was used to demultiplex reads and group the reads by UMI, and MiTCR was used to assemble and quantify clonotypes. To exclude erroneous sequences, only TCR cDNA sequences supported by at least two reads were retained. The tcR package was used for downstream repertoire analysis, and clonotypes were matched across fractions by CDR3 nucleotide sequence plus V segment. VDJmatch was used to annotate antigen specificity against VDJdb, with one amino acid substitution in CDR3 permitted. TCRdb reprocessed the sequencing reads and holds a single record per CDR3 protein sequence, with no DNA. It is TCRdb's table, rather than the study itself, that gives the V and J calls and clone size. This sample's table has entries for tens of thousands of distinct CDR3 sequences. The ten most abundant clones make up 60% of the sample.

This entry comes from a study of T cells expressing NK-cell markers (dated by TCRdb to about 2020). For the wider study: About eight donors provided sorted CD3+CD56+NKG2C+, CD3+CD56+NKG2C- and CD3+CD56-NKG2C+ T-cell subsets, whose TCR beta-chain repertoires were profiled. Randomly selected healthy volunteers, three men and five women, were used as the eight sequenced donors. Of the eight sequenced donors, seven were found to be HCMV-seropositive and one was found to be HCMV-seronegative. Libraries were sequenced as 2 x 150 bp reads on Illumina HiSeq 2000/2500, MiSeq or NextSeq. What the work shows at the level of the full study, not this receptor alone: Whether the expanded NKG2C-expressing T cell clones were specific for HCMV antigens was left unclear. In roughly six donors, the dominant CD3+CD56+NKG2C+ clonotypes ranked among the top 10 CD8+ clonotypes, making up roughly 1.0-8% of CD8+ T cells. Those dominant clonotypes were again the most abundant among CD3+CD56-NKG2C+ cells in a handful of donors, at about 25-60.1%.

CDR1 and CDR2 are drawn from the germline V gene: MGHRA, YSYEKL. Taken from cysteine to phenylalanine, the CDR3 has 12 residues. DNA was not recorded. Sequences were obtained from blood T cells: a sorted CD56 or NKG2C T cell subset, CD4+ or CD8+ T cells, or bulk PBMC T cells (not recorded which). The chain was built from TRBV4-1 and TRBJ2-3. This receptor was identified in a woman aged 18 to 75 in good health. For the CDR3, the sequence is CASSQGGDTQYF.